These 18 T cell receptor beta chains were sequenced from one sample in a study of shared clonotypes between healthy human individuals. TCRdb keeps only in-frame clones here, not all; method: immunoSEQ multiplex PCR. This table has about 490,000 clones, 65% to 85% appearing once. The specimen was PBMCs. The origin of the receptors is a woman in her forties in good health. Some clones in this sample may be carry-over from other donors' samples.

The CDR3 loop is CASSAGQGAGYTF. CDR3 DNA: TGTGCCAGCAGTGCGGGACAGGGGGCCGGCTACACCTTC. This chain links TRBV6-1 with TRBJ1-2, with 12 nucleotides matching TRBD1. Germline V lookup: CDR1 MNHNS, CDR2 SASEGT. V lost 4 bases to trimming and J lost 8 bases; unmatched junction nucleotides: 2. The CDR3 loop spans 13 amino acids.

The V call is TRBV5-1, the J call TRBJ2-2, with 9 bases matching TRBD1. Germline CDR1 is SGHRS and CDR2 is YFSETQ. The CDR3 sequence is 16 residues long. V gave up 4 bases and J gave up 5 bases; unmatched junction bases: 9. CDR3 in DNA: TGCGCCAGCAGCCCGGACGGGACAGGGAATACCGGGGAGCTGTTTTTT. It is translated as CASSPDGTGNTGELFF.

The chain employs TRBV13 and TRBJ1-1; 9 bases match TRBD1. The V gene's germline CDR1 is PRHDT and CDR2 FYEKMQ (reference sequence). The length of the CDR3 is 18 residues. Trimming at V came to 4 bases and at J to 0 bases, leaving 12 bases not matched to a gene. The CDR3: CASSSAGTGIWVNTEAFF. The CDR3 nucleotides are TGTGCCAGCAGCTCAGCCGGGACAGGGATTTGGGTGAACACTGAAGCTTTCTTT. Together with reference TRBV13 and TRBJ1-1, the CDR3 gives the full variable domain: AAGVIQSPRHLIKEKRETATLKCYPIPRHDTVYWYQQGPGQDPQFLISFYEKMQSDKGSIPDRFSAQQFSDYHSELNMSSLELGDSALYFCASSSAGTGIWVNTEAFFGQGTRLTVV.

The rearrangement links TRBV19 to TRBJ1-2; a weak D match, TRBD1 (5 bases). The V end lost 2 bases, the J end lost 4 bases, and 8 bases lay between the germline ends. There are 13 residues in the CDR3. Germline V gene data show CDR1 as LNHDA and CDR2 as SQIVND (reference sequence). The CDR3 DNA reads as TGTGCCAGTAGTATACCAGGGATCTATGGCTACACCTTC. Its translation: CASSIPGIYGYTF.

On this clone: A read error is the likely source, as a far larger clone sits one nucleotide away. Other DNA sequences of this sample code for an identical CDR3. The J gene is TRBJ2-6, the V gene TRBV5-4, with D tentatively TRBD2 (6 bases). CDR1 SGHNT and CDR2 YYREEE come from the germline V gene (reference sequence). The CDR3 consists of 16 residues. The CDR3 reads CASRGSGLSGANVLTF. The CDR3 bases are TGTGCCAGCAGGGGCAGCGGGCTCTCTGGGGCAAACGTCCTGACTTTC.

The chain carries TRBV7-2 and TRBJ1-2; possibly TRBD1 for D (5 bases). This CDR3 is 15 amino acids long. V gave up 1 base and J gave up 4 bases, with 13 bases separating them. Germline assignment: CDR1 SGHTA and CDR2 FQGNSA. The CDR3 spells CASSLGGRAFYGYTF. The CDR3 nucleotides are TGTGCCAGCAGCTTAGGGGGCCGGGCATTCTATGGCTACACCTTC.

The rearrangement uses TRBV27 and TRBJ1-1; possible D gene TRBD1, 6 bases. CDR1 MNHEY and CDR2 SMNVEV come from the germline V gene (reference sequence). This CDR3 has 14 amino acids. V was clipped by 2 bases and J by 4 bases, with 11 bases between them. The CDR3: CASSLAGAGTEAFF. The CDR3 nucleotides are TGTGCCAGCAGTTTAGCAGGGGCGGGCACTGAAGCTTTCTTT.

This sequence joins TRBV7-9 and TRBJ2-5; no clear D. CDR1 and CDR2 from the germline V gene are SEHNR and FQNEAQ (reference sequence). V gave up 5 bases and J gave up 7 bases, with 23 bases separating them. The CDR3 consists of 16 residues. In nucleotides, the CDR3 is TGTGCCAGCAGCCAAAACCCCGACGTATCCAAGATGACCCAGTACTTC. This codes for CASSQNPDVSKMTQYF. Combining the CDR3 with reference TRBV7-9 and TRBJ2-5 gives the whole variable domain DTGVSQNPRHKITKRGQNVTFRCDPISEHNRLYWYRQTLGQGPEFLTYFQNEAQLEKSRLLSDRFSAERPKGSFSTLEIQRTEQGDSAMYLCASSQNPDVSKMTQYFGPGTRLLVL.

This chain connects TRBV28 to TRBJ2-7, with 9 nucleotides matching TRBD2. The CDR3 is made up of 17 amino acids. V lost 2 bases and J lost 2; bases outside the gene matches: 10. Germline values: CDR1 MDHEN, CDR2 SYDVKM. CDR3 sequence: CASSLRTGLARTYEQYF. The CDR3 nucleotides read TGTGCCAGCAGTTTAAGAACCGGACTAGCGAGAACCTACGAGCAGTACTTC.

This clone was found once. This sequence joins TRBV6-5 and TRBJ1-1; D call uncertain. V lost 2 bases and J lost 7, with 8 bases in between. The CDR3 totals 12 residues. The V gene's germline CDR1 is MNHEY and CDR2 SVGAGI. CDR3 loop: CASSYNLNEAFF. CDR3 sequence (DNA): TGTGCCAGCAGTTACAATCTTAATGAAGCTTTCTTT.

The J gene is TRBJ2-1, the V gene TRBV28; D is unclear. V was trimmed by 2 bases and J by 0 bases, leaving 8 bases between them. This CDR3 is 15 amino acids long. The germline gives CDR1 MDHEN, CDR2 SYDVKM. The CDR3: CASSLIVRSYNEQFF. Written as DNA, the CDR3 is TGTGCCAGCAGTTTAATCGTGCGCTCCTACAATGAGCAGTTCTTC.

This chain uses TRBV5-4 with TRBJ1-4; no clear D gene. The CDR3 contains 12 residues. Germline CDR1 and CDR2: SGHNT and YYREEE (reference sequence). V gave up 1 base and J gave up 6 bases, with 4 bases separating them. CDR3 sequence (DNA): TGTGCCAGCAGCTTGCAGGATGAAAAACTGTTTTTT. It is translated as CASSLQDEKLFF.

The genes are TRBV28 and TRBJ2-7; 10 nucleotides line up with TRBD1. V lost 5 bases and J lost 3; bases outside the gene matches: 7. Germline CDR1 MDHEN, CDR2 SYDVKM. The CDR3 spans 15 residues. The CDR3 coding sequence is TGTGCCAGCAGTACCAGACAGGGGGCAGGCTACGAGCAGTACTTC. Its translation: CASSTRQGAGYEQYF.

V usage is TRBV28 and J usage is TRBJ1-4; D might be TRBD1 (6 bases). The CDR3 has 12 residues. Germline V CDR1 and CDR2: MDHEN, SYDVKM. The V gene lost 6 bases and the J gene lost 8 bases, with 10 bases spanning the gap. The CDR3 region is CASRSQGEKLFF. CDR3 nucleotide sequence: TGTGCCAGCAGGAGTCAGGGGGAAAAACTGTTTTTT.

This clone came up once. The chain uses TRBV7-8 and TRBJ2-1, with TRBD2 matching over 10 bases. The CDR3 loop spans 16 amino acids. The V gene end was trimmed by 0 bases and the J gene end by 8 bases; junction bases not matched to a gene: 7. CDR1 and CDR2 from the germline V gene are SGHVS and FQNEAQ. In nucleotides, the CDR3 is TGTGCCAGCAGCTTAGCTCTCACCGGGACTAGCGATGAGCAGTTCTTC. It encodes CASSLALTGTSDEQFF.

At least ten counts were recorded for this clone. CDR3 loop: CASSSGQAGNQPQHF. The DNA of the CDR3 is TGTGCCAGCAGCTCTGGACAGGCTGGCAATCAGCCCCAGCATTTT. The rearrangement uses TRBV7-2 and TRBJ1-5, with 7 nucleotides matching TRBD1. This CDR3 comprises 15 residues. Trimming cost V 4 bases and J 2 bases; bases outside gene matches: 5. Germline CDR1 SGHTA, CDR2 FQGNSA.

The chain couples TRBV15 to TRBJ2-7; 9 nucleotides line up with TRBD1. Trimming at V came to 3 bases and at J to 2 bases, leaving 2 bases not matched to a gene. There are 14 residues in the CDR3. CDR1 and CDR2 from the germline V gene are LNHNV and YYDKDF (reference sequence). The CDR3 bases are TGTGCCACCAGCAGGGACAGGGGCGCCTACGAGCAGTACTTC. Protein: CATSRDRGAYEQYF.

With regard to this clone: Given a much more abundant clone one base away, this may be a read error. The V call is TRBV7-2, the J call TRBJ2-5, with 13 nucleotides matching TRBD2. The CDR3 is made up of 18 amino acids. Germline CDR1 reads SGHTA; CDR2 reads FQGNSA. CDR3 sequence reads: CASSRRTSGSGGQDTQYF. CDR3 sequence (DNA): TGTGCCAGCAGCCGAAGGACTAGCGGGAGCGGGGGCCAAGATACCCAGTACTTC.